This TCR beta chain was found in a study of cytomegalovirus exposure and HLA in healthy donors. The PCR made use of 60 Vbeta and 13 Jbeta primers. This table comes from immunoSEQ multiplex PCR, and its TCRdb copy is limited to in-frame clones, with some not included. This sample's table reports about 39,000 clones. The CDR3 sequence is 15 residues long. J was trimmed by 9 bases and V by 6 bases; bases with no gene match: 11. CDR1 and CDR2 (germline): MNHNY, SVGAGI (reference sequence). This TCR derives from a woman aged 30 to 39 in good health and CMV-seropositive. Sequenced input: PBMCs. The chain has TRBV6-6 and TRBJ1-6; 7 nucleotides line up with TRBD1. The DNA of the CDR3 is TGTGCCAGCAGAATTTCCGGGGACAGTGGTTCACCCCTCCACTTT. Translating it yields CASRISGDSGSPLHF.